This TCR beta chain came from a study of T cell clonality in common variable immunodeficiency. Overall study results and limits: Compared with controls, CVID subjects had fewer shared TCRbeta clones. Reportedly, TCR beta sequences from common variable immunodeficiency showed fewer deletions and N-nucleotide insertions.

Germline assignment: CDR1 LNHDA and CDR2 SQIVND (reference sequence). V trimming: 4 bases; J trimming: 0 bases; junction bases outside the gene matches: 3. This CDR3 contains 14 residues. Diagnosis required reduced IgG, IgA and/or IgM with specific antibody deficiency. CVID subjects had received replacement immunoglobulin for at least one year. Each donor provided 5 to 8 ml of heparinized whole blood. This clone has a handful of counts. The antigen is not known. The sequenced fragment ends 3 residues before the CDR3 boundary, so the rest is inferred from the germline J gene. TCRdb's copy holds only in-frame clones and misses some; the assay was immunoSEQ multiplex PCR. This record lists over 25,000 clones, none seen once only, and the top ten clones contain 29%.

The source is a human donor with common variable immunodeficiency. The chain is built from TRBV19 and TRBJ2-7; TRBD1 matches 7 bases. Sequenced sample: peripheral blood mononuclear cells. The chain's CDR3 is CASSNRTGSYEQYF. The sequenced CDR3 bases are TGTGCCAGTAGTAATAGGACAGGCTCCTACGAG.